This T cell receptor beta chain was profiled in a study of shared clonotypes between healthy human individuals. Trimming removed 2 bases from V and 0 bases from J, with 11 bases in between. CDR1 is MDHEN, CDR2 SYDVKM, per germline. The CDR3 covers 16 residues. Method: immunoSEQ multiplex PCR; TCRdb's copy keeps in-frame clones and lacks some. Found here are 2 million to 2.5 million clones, 93% of them singletons; the top ten hold roughly 0.39%. V and J are TRBV28 and TRBJ1-3, with D uncertain. The receptor's source is a man aged 18 to 30 in good health. Some clones in this sample may be carry-over from other donors' samples. What was sequenced was naive CD4+ T cells from PBMCs. The sample's subset: CD45RA+ positively selected. For the CDR3, the DNA is TGTGCCAGCAGTTTACCCAACCGACCCTCTGGAAACACCATATATTTT. This sequence encodes CASSLPNRPSGNTIYF. The whole variable domain, remainder taken from reference TRBV28 and TRBJ1-3, is DVKVTQSSRYLVKRTGEKVFLECVQDMDHENMFWYRQDPGLGLRLIYFSYDVKMKEKGDIPEGYSVSREKKERFSLILESASTNQTSMYLCASSLPNRPSGNTIYFGEGSWLTVV.